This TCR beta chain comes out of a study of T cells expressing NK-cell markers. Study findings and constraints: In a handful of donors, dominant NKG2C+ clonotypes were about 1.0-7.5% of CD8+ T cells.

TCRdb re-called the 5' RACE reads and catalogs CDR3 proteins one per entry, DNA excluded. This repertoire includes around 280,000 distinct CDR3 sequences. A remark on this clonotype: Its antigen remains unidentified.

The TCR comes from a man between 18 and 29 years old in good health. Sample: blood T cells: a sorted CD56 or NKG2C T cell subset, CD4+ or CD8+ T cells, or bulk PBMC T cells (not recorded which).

CDR3 region: CASSQVHRGNSPLHF. V usage is TRBV4-3 and J usage is TRBJ1-6; TCRdb proposes TRBD1, but this gene call is untestable without DNA. CDR1 and CDR2 (germline): LGHNA, YSLEER. The CDR3 covers 15 residues.